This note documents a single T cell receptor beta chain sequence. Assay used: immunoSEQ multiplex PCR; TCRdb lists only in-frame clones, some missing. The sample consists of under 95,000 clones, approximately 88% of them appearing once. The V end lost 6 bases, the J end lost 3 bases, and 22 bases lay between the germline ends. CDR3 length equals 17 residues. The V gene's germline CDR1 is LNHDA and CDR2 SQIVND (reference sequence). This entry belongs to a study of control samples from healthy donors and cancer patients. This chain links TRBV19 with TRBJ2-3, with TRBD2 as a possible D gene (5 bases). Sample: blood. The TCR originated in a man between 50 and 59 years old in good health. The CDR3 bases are TGTGCCAGTAGCCCCCAACTTAGCGCGCGGTGGACAGATACGCAGTATTTT. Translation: CASSPQLSARWTDTQYF.